This TCR beta chain was captured in a study of cytomegalovirus exposure and HLA in healthy donors. The CDR3 runs 14 residues. V was trimmed by 3 bases and J by 0 bases, leaving 7 bases between them. Germline CDR1 reads SEHNR; CDR2 reads FQNEAQ (reference sequence). Whole-study findings and limits: Several V segments, TRBV6-2 and TRBV6-3 among them, could not be told apart and were dropped. The authors enumerated 150 to 200 TCR beta chains as linked to cytomegalovirus. Data from an earlier analysis indicated that most TCR beta V segments were productive either about 87% or about 30% of the time. The authors later found TCR association rates varying by HLA locus, with DRB1 most and HLA-C fewest.

On this clone: Its target is not known.

PCR amplification relied on 60 Vbeta primers (plus 13 Jbeta primers). Profiled with immunoSEQ multiplex PCR; TCRdb holds only in-frame clones, not every one. In the table there are around 170,000 clones, 75% to 90% of which are singletons. This receptor was identified in a woman between 50 and 59 years old in good health and CMV-seropositive. The J gene is TRBJ2-3, the V gene TRBV7-9; D possibly corresponds to TRBD1 (5 bases). The sequencing input was PBMCs. The CDR3, as DNA: TGTGCCAGCAGCTTGAGACAGAGCACAGATACGCAGTATTTT. Translation: CASSLRQSTDTQYF.